A selection of T cell receptor beta chains follows, all from one sample in a study of blood T cell repertoires in COVID-19. The data were produced by immunoSEQ multiplex PCR, yet TCRdb's version contains in-frame clones alone and is incomplete. The sample includes about 150,000 clones, 70% to 85% of them seen just once. The material sequenced was peripheral blood. These receptors came from a woman between 50 and 59 years old with acute or convalescent COVID-19. The conserved cysteine and the conserved F or W are not part of the CDR3 here. Fields, in order: V gene, J gene, CDR3 protein.

v_gene: TRBV11-2; j_gene: TRBJ2-7; CDR3aa: ASSPGRDTSGRAIEQY
v_gene: TRBV7-2; j_gene: TRBJ2-3; CDR3aa: ASSSGLRTDTQY
v_gene: TRBV19; j_gene: TRBJ1-5; CDR3aa: ASSGLNQPQH
v_gene: TRBV5-5; j_gene: TRBJ2-5; CDR3aa: ASSRQVAQETQY
v_gene: TRBV5-6; j_gene: TRBJ1-5; CDR3aa: ASSLGPGDYSNQPQH
v_gene: TRBV6-6; j_gene: TRBJ1-6; CDR3aa: ASSYSTGKNSPLH
v_gene: TRBV3-1/TRBV3-2; j_gene: TRBJ2-5; CDR3aa: ASSQSQGKETQY
v_gene: TRBV2; j_gene: TRBJ2-3; CDR3aa: ASAGEGDTQY
v_gene: TRBV5-6; j_gene: TRBJ2-5; CDR3aa: ASSLIVQRQETQY
v_gene: TRBV6-2/TRBV6-3; j_gene: TRBJ2-5; CDR3aa: ASSYIAGGGYFETQY
v_gene: TRBV19; j_gene: TRBJ1-4; CDR3aa: ARIETGGESTNEKLF
v_gene: TRBV5-6; j_gene: TRBJ2-7; CDR3aa: ASSFFVSYEQY
v_gene: TRBV6-5; j_gene: TRBJ1-1; CDR3aa: ASSYNRDIYTEAF
v_gene: TRBV2; j_gene: TRBJ1-3; CDR3aa: ASRGGAGNTIY
v_gene: TRBV5-1; j_gene: TRBJ2-2; CDR3aa: ASSLAAGALTGELF
v_gene: TRBV19; j_gene: TRBJ2-5; CDR3aa: ASSIVAGSGQETQY
v_gene: TRBV3-1/TRBV3-2; j_gene: TRBJ2-1; CDR3aa: ASRRGPYNEQF
v_gene: TRBV5-1; j_gene: TRBJ2-7; CDR3aa: ASSPGTSGGREQY
v_gene: TRBV14; j_gene: TRBJ1-1; CDR3aa: ASSHRGLMNTEAF
v_gene: TRBV9; j_gene: TRBJ1-1; CDR3aa: ASSVSPVPGTGGDTNTEAF
v_gene: TRBV6-5; j_gene: TRBJ2-7; CDR3aa: ASSYSSEDSYEQY
v_gene: TRBV2; j_gene: TRBJ1-1; CDR3aa: ASSRRSGRDTEAF
v_gene: TRBV5-4; j_gene: TRBJ1-6; CDR3aa: ASSLAGEYSPLH
v_gene: TRBV12-3/TRBV12-4; j_gene: TRBJ2-7; CDR3aa: ASRGRGSYEQY
v_gene: TRBV24-1; j_gene: TRBJ1-3; CDR3aa: ATPGGTGNTIY
v_gene: TRBV15; j_gene: TRBJ2-7; CDR3aa: ATSRDRGREQY
v_gene: TRBV9; j_gene: TRBJ2-5; CDR3aa: ASSGQGSTWETQY
v_gene: TRBV19; j_gene: TRBJ2-1; CDR3aa: ATGKRYNEQF
v_gene: TRBV28; j_gene: TRBJ2-2; CDR3aa: ASSIVGQGRPGELF
v_gene: TRBV3-1/TRBV3-2; j_gene: TRBJ2-3; CDR3aa: ASSQDWAGVDTQY
v_gene: TRBV7-2; j_gene: TRBJ1-5; CDR3aa: ASSFDRGGQPQH
v_gene: TRBV18; j_gene: TRBJ2-5; CDR3aa: ASSSTGLAVGETQY
v_gene: TRBV10-1; j_gene: TRBJ1-1; CDR3aa: ASSWDRDTEAF
v_gene: TRBV27; j_gene: TRBJ1-4; CDR3aa: ASRRLRQGAGNEKLF
v_gene: TRBV7-9; j_gene: TRBJ2-2; CDR3aa: ASSLQATTGELF
v_gene: TRBV19; j_gene: TRBJ2-2; CDR3aa: ASNPDRVVTGELF